The next 26 T cell receptor beta chains were all read from a single sample in a study of T cells after yellow fever vaccination. TCRdb itself ran the 5' RACE reads through MiXCR, one entry per CDR3 protein. The profile shows 350,000 or so distinct CDR3 sequences, 8% to 9.5% of them singletons. Sequencing was performed on PBMCs, taken approximately 47 days after the first yellow fever vaccination. The origin of the receptors is a man between 18 and 35 years old who received the YFV17D yellow fever vaccine.

The CDR3 here is CSASPGSYGYTF. CDR3 DNA sequence: TGCAGTGCTAGTCCGGGGTCATATGGCTACACCTTC. The genes are TRBV20-1 and TRBJ1-2; D gene unclear. Looked up from germline, CDR1 is DFQATT and CDR2 is SNEGSKA (reference sequence). This CDR3 is built from 12 residues. Trimming shortened V by 3 bases and J by 5 bases, and 10 bases separated the two germline ends.

This clonotype was counted ten times or more. This CDR3 reads CASTLWTEAFF. DNA of the CDR3: TGTGCCAGCACCTTGTGGACTGAAGCTTTCTTT. The chain links TRBV28 to TRBJ1-1; D is undetermined. V lost 7 bases and J 5 bases, leaving 8 bases between the germline ends. Looked up from germline, CDR1 is MDHEN and CDR2 is SYDVKM. The CDR3 is 11 residues long.

The rearrangement joins TRBV6-1 to TRBJ1-2, with 8 nucleotides matching TRBD1. CDR1 is MNHNS, CDR2 SASEGT, per germline. The CDR3 is made up of 15 amino acids. Germline trimming cut 8 bases from V and 3 bases from J; bases unmatched to any gene: 11. CDR3 region: CASQPRTGRHYGYTF. Written as DNA, the CDR3 is TGTGCCAGCCAACCACGGACAGGGCGCCACTATGGCTACACCTTC.

This clonotype was found a few times. DNA of the CDR3: TGTGCCAGCAGCTTTACAGCGTACAATGAGCAGTTCTTC. Protein: CASSFTAYNEQFF. V and J are TRBV7-6 and TRBJ2-1; no reliable D call. V lost 3 bases, J lost 4 bases, and 7 bases lay in between. The CDR3 has 13 amino acids. The germline V gene encodes CDR1 SGHVS and CDR2 FNYEAQ.

The chain has TRBV29-1 and TRBJ2-1; D might be TRBD1 (5 bases). The CDR3 has 11 residues. The V gene's germline CDR1 is SQVTM and CDR2 ANQGSEA. V lost 2 bases and J lost 12, with 11 bases in between. CDR3 DNA: TGCAGCGTTGAAAGGCAGGGTCTGCAGTTCTTC. This encodes CSVERQGLQFF.

In this sample, this clonotype turned up a few times. V is TRBV28 and J is TRBJ2-2, with D uncertain. The CDR3 loop spans 14 amino acids. Germline assignment: CDR1 MDHEN and CDR2 SYDVKM. The V gene lost 7 bases and the J gene lost 6 bases, with 15 bases spanning the gap. The CDR3 here is CASTLRMISGELFF. CDR3 sequence (DNA): TGTGCCAGCACCCTAAGGATGATTTCCGGGGAGCTGTTTTTT.

This chain uses TRBV7-2 with TRBJ2-5; D is undetermined. Germline V CDR1 and CDR2: SGHTA, FQGNSA. CDR3 length: 14 amino acids. V shed 1 base and J shed 3 bases, with 9 bases lying between them. The CDR3 sequence is CASSLGINEETQYF. The CDR3 DNA reads as TGTGCCAGCAGCTTAGGGATCAATGAAGAGACCCAGTACTTC.

This clonotype came up a few times. The chain is built from TRBV29-1 and TRBJ1-1; possibly TRBD1 for D (5 bases). The CDR3 runs 14 residues. Deletions cut 0 bases from V and 9 bases from J, with 17 bases between. Germline CDR1 SQVTM, CDR2 ANQGSEA. The DNA for the CDR3 is TGCAGCGTTGAAGATCCATTTCTGGGGCATAAAGCTTTCTTT. Residues: CSVEDPFLGHKAFF. Full variable domain (missing parts from reference TRBV29-1 and TRBJ1-1): SAVISQKPSRDICQRGTSLTIQCQVDSQVTMMFWYRQQPGQSLTLIATANQGSEATYESGFVIDKFPISRPNLTFSTLTVSNMSPEDSSIYLCSVEDPFLGHKAFFGQGTRLTVV.

This clonotype turned up a few times. The V call is TRBV3-1, the J call TRBJ2-2, with a weak D call TRBD1 (5 bases). The length of the CDR3 is 13 residues. Trimming removed 4 bases at V and 9 bases at J, with 12 bases between. Germline-derived CDR1 and CDR2 are LGHDT and YNNKEL (reference sequence). The CDR3 here is CASSRPQGRELFF. The CDR3 DNA follows: TGTGCCAGCAGCCGGCCTCAGGGTCGGGAGCTGTTTTTT. The whole variable domain, remainder taken from reference TRBV3-1 and TRBJ2-2, is DTAVSQTPKYLVTQMGNDKSIKCEQNLGHDTMYWYKQDSKKFLKIMFSYNNKELIINETVPNRFSPKSPDKAHLNLHINSLELGDSAVYFCASSRPQGRELFFGEGSRLTVL.

The V and J genes are TRBV7-9 and TRBJ2-1; the match to TRBD2 covers 10 bases. The CDR3 loop spans 15 amino acids. Trimming removed 1 base from V and 5 bases from J; junction bases left unmatched: 2. The germline gives CDR1 SEHNR, CDR2 FQNEAQ (reference sequence). The CDR3 reads CASSLGGLANNEQFF. The DNA for the CDR3 is TGTGCCAGCAGCTTAGGGGGACTAGCGAACAATGAGCAGTTCTTC.

This clonotype was detected only a few times. The rearrangement joins TRBV2 to TRBJ2-2; either TRBD1 or TRBD2 may supply D (6 bases each). The CDR3 has 17 residues. V lost 4 bases, J lost 0 bases, and 15 bases lay in between. Germline loops: CDR1 SNHLY, CDR2 FYNNEI. This CDR3 is CASSGTGGGANTGELFF. CDR3 DNA sequence: TGTGCCAGCAGTGGGACCGGGGGCGGGGCGAACACCGGGGAGCTGTTTTTT. The whole variable domain, remainder taken from reference TRBV2 and TRBJ2-2, is EPEVTQTPSHQVTQMGQEVILRCVPISNHLYFYWYRQILGQKVEFLVSFYNNEISEKSEIFDDQFSVERPDGSNFTLKIRSTKLEDSAMYFCASSGTGGGANTGELFFGEGSRLTVL.

V gene TRBV5-1 combines with J gene TRBJ1-5; possible D gene TRBD1, 5 bases. The V gene lost 1 base and the J gene lost 1 base, with 9 bases spanning the gap. CDR1 SGHRS and CDR2 YFSETQ come from the germline V gene. The CDR3 runs to 15 residues. The CDR3 bases are TGCGCCAGCAGCTTGACAGGCAAGAGCAATCAGCCCCAGCATTTT. Translation: CASSLTGKSNQPQHF.

This clonotype was seen repeatedly, ten times or more. This chain links TRBV14 with TRBJ2-1, with 10 nucleotides matching TRBD2. The CDR3 spans 17 residues. Germline lookup yields CDR1 SGHDN and CDR2 FVKESK. Trimming cost V 4 bases and J 8 bases; bases outside gene matches: 14. As DNA, the CDR3 is TGTGCCAGCAGCCCTCTGGCTAGCGGGAGAGAGATGGATGAGCAGTTCTTC. Encoded protein: CASSPLASGREMDEQFF. Full variable domain (missing parts from reference TRBV14 and TRBJ2-1): EAGVTQFPSHSVIEKGQTVTLRCDPISGHDNLYWYRRVMGKEIKFLLHFVKESKQDESGMPNNRFLAERTGGTYSTLKVQPAELEDSGVYFCASSPLASGREMDEQFFGPGTRLTVL.

This rearrangement joins TRBV3-1 to TRBJ2-1; 11 positions match TRBD2. The germline V gene encodes CDR1 LGHDT and CDR2 YNNKEL (reference sequence). CDR3 length: 16 amino acids. V was pared by 4 bases and J by 8 bases, with 10 bases of the junction left unmatched. The CDR3 is CASSRRVLAGAYEQFF. CDR3 nucleotides: TGTGCCAGCAGCCGCCGCGTACTAGCGGGGGCTTATGAGCAGTTCTTC.

This clonotype came up a few times. This chain links TRBV7-2 with TRBJ2-5, with 8 bases matching TRBD2. The germline V gene has CDR1 SGHTA and CDR2 FQGNSA. V shed 2 bases and J 1 base; nucleotides not matched to a gene: 6. This CDR3 comprises 16 residues. The CDR3 loop reads CASSLRASGFQETQYF. CDR3 sequence (DNA): TGTGCCAGCAGCTTAAGGGCTAGCGGGTTCCAAGAGACCCAGTACTTC. Looking up the rest from reference TRBV7-2 and TRBJ2-5 gives the full variable domain: GAGVSQSPSNKVTEKGKDVELRCDPISGHTALYWYRQSLGQGLEFLIYFQGNSAPDKSGLPSDRFSAERTGGSVSTLTIQRTQQEDSAVYLCASSLRASGFQETQYFGPGTRLLVL.

This clonotype has at least ten counts. This sequence joins TRBV7-2 and TRBJ1-6, with D unclear. The CDR3 length is 13 residues. Germline V lookup: CDR1 SGHTA, CDR2 FQGNSA. Trimming took off 5 bases at V and 8 bases at J, with 10 bases between the two ends. The CDR3 spells CASSPNGHSPLHF. The CDR3 region has the DNA TGTGCCAGCAGCCCCAACGGGCATTCACCCCTCCACTTT.

This clonotype has a count of ten or more. CDR3 in DNA: TGTGCCAGCAGTCCCGGGACACAGATATTCAATCAGCCCCAGCATTTT. Amino acid sequence: CASSPGTQIFNQPQHF. The V gene is TRBV6-2 or TRBV6-3, the J gene TRBJ1-5, with D maybe TRBD1 (6 bases). Deletions cut 5 bases from V and 3 bases from J, with 17 bases between. Germline V gene sequence: CDR1 MNHEY, CDR2 SVGEGT. The CDR3 loop spans 16 amino acids.

This clonotype was observed a few times. The chain carries TRBV6-2 or TRBV6-3 and TRBJ2-1, with D unresolved. CDR1 and CDR2 from the germline V gene are MNHEY and SVGEGT. The CDR3 extends over 11 amino acids. Trimming stripped 6 bases from V and 9 bases from J, with 9 bases between. The CDR3 sequence: CASSHRSEQFF. The DNA of the CDR3 is TGTGCCAGCAGCCATAGGAGTGAGCAGTTCTTC.

This clonotype has at least ten counts. The rearrangement joins TRBV5-5 to TRBJ2-3; D unclear. The germline CDR1 and CDR2 sequences are SGHKS and YYEKEE (reference sequence). This CDR3 region has 13 residues. Trimming shortened V by 0 bases and J by 5 bases, and 7 bases separated the two germline ends. The CDR3 loop is CASSLVLVDTQYF. CDR3 in DNA: TGTGCCAGCAGCTTGGTGCTGGTAGATACGCAGTATTTT.

This clonotype has ten or more counts. This chain connects TRBV4-3 to TRBJ2-1; 8 positions match TRBD2. The junction had 11 bases not matched to a gene; V was cut back by 2 bases and J by 8 bases. Germline V CDR1 and CDR2: LGHNA, YSLEER. The CDR3 length is 16 residues. This CDR3 is CASSQSLTGGWDEQFF. In DNA, the CDR3 is TGCGCCAGCAGCCAATCTCTTACGGGGGGGTGGGATGAGCAGTTCTTC.

This clonotype was counted between two and nine times. The chain combines TRBV20-1 with TRBJ2-2; tentative D call: TRBD2 (6 bases). Trimming removed 0 bases at V and 0 bases at J, with 11 bases between. Germline CDR1 DFQATT, CDR2 SNEGSKA (reference sequence). This CDR3 is 16 amino acids long. The CDR3 loop is CSARDFGGTNTGELFF. The CDR3, as DNA: TGCAGTGCTAGAGATTTCGGGGGAACGAACACCGGGGAGCTGTTTTTT.

This clonotype was found a few times. The CDR3: CASSPLDRGYGYTF. The CDR3 region has the DNA TGTGCCAGTAGTCCTTTGGACAGGGGTTATGGCTACACCTTC. J is TRBJ1-2 and V is TRBV19; 9 positions agree with TRBD1. V shed 5 bases, J shed 5 bases, and the junction held 6 bases outside the gene matches. The germline gives CDR1 LNHDA, CDR2 SQIVND (reference sequence). This CDR3 comprises 14 residues.

This clonotype was observed a few times. V is TRBV12-3 or TRBV12-4 and J is TRBJ1-2; TRBD1 is a possible D gene (5 bases). This CDR3 region has 20 residues. Between the trimmed V and J ends, which lost 0 bases and 5 bases, there was a span of 28 bases. This CDR3 is CASSLAQSGTGGSPRYGYTF. CDR3 sequence (DNA): TGTGCCAGCAGTTTAGCGCAGTCAGGCACGGGGGGGTCCCCCCGGTATGGCTACACCTTC.

J is TRBJ1-2 and V is TRBV29-1; weak D call: TRBD1 (5 bases). The germline V gene encodes CDR1 SQVTM and CDR2 ANQGSEA. The CDR3 runs to 12 residues. V lost 7 bases, J lost 1 base, and 10 bases lay in between. The CDR3, as DNA: TGCAGCGCAGGAGACAGTAACTATGGCTACACCTTC. It encodes CSAGDSNYGYTF.

The CDR3 DNA reads as TGTGCCAGCAGCTTGTATATGTTCACTGAAGCTTTCTTT. Its translation is CASSLYMFTEAFF. V and J are TRBV5-6 and TRBJ1-1; D is unresolved. Germline V gives CDR1 SGHDT, CDR2 YYEEEE. The CDR3 runs to 13 residues. Trimming stripped 1 base from V and 4 bases from J, with 8 bases between.

This clonotype has a handful of counts. Written as DNA, the CDR3 is TGCAGTGCTAGGGGACAGGCTGGAAACACCATATATTTT. Translated: CSARGQAGNTIYF. The chain links TRBV20-1 to TRBJ1-3, with 8 bases that match TRBD1. The CDR3 has 13 residues. Unmatched junction bases numbered 0, after V lost 3 bases and J lost 2 bases. Germline V gene sequence: CDR1 DFQATT, CDR2 SNEGSKA (reference sequence).